The 11 T cell receptor beta chains below all came from one sample that was sequenced in a study of blood T cell repertoires in COVID-19. The method was immunoSEQ multiplex PCR; TCRdb's version includes in-frame clones alone and lacks a portion of them. The table records about 63,000 clones, 80% to 90% of them present only once. Sequencing was done on a sample of peripheral blood. The receptors were sampled from a human donor in a cohort sampled during active COVID-19.

The J gene is TRBJ2-7, the V gene TRBV5-1; D gene ambiguous. The length of the CDR3 is 14 residues. CDR1 and CDR2 from the germline V gene are SGHRS and YFSETQ. V lost 0 bases and J lost 3, with 10 bases in between. The DNA for the CDR3 is TGCGCCAGCAGCTTGGGGCCCACAAACTACGAGCAGTACTTC. Translated: CASSLGPTNYEQYF.

The CDR3: CASSLVGSGRLEQFF. As DNA, the CDR3 is TGCGCCAGCAGCTTGGTGGGTAGCGGGAGGTTAGAGCAGTTCTTC. The rearrangement uses TRBV5-1 and TRBJ2-1, with TRBD2 matching over 10 bases. The CDR3 sequence is 15 residues long. The ends lost 0 bases at V and 10 bases at J; junction bases unmatched: 7. The germline V gene has CDR1 SGHRS and CDR2 YFSETQ.

This clone was seen a handful of times. The rearrangement joins TRBV19 to TRBJ2-7; perhaps TRBD1 as D (6 bases). The germline V and J ends were trimmed by 0 bases and 3 bases, with 9 bases remaining between them. Germline V gene sequence: CDR1 LNHDA, CDR2 SQIVND (reference sequence). The CDR3 covers 14 residues. This chain's CDR3 is CASSIDVRGYEQYF. In DNA, the CDR3 is TGTGCCAGTAGTATAGATGTCAGGGGCTACGAGCAGTACTTC.

The V call is TRBV19, the J call TRBJ2-2, with 7 bases identical to TRBD2. V shed 4 bases and J 2 bases; nucleotides not matched to a gene: 4. The CDR3 is 15 residues long. Germline V gene sequence: CDR1 LNHDA, CDR2 SQIVND (reference sequence). Here the CDR3 reads CASSTGGGNTGELFF. The CDR3 coding sequence is TGTGCCAGTAGTACCGGCGGGGGTAACACCGGGGAGCTGTTTTTT. The whole variable domain, remainder taken from reference TRBV19 and TRBJ2-2, is DGGITQSPKYLFRKEGQNVTLSCEQNLNHDAMYWYRQDPGQGLRLIYYSQIVNDFQKGDIAEGYSVSREKKESFPLTVTSAQKNPTAFYLCASSTGGGNTGELFFGEGSRLTVL.

The chain carries TRBV18 and TRBJ2-1, with a possible D match to TRBD2 (5 bases). The CDR3 loop spans 14 amino acids. Looked up from germline, CDR1 is KGHSH and CDR2 is LQKENI. V was clipped by 4 bases and J by 6 bases, with 13 bases between them. The CDR3: CASSRIGNGNEQFF. The CDR3 DNA is TGTGCCAGCTCACGGATCGGGAACGGCAATGAGCAGTTCTTC.

The V gene is TRBV7-9, the J gene TRBJ2-1; tentatively, D is TRBD2 (6 bases). In germline, CDR1 is SEHNR, CDR2 FQNEAQ (reference sequence). There are 15 residues in the CDR3. V was cut by 0 bases and J by 6 bases, with 12 bases left in between. CDR3 sequence reads: CASSLATSPGNEQFF. For the CDR3, the DNA is TGTGCCAGCAGCTTAGCGACTAGTCCGGGCAATGAGCAGTTCTTC.

The chain joins TRBV4-2 to TRBJ2-1, with 9 positions matching TRBD2. The CDR3 consists of 20 residues. The V and J ends lost 1 base and 0 bases, in that order; junction bases with no gene match: 13. Germline V gene sequence: CDR1 LGHNA, CDR2 YNFKEQ. The CDR3 spells CASSQVGISGGFSSYNEQFF. CDR3 in DNA: TGTGCCAGCAGCCAAGTAGGAATTAGCGGGGGATTCAGCTCCTACAATGAGCAGTTCTTC.

The genes are TRBV6-6 and TRBJ2-1; 7 nucleotides line up with TRBD2. CDR1 is MNHNY, CDR2 SVGAGI, per germline (reference sequence). V dropped 6 bases and J dropped 3; count of bases not matched to a gene: 11. The CDR3 consists of 16 residues. CDR3: CASSQLGGRGYNEQFF. Written as DNA, the CDR3 is TGTGCCAGCAGCCAACTGGGGGGGAGAGGCTACAATGAGCAGTTCTTC.

The table lists this clone with a few counts. In DNA, the CDR3 is TGCGCCAGCAGCAGGGGGACAGTTGGTACCTACGAGCAGTACTTC. It translates to CASSRGTVGTYEQYF. The chain couples TRBV5-1 to TRBJ2-7; the match to TRBD1 covers 7 bases. In germline, CDR1 is SGHRS, CDR2 YFSETQ. Trimming took 4 bases from V and 2 from J; bases not matched to a gene: 9. CDR3 length: 15 residues.

This chain joins TRBV21-1 and TRBJ1-5; TRBD1, the table's D call, lacks a check against the DNA. TRBV21-1 corresponds to a pseudogene. CDR3 length equals 15 residues. The CDR3 coding sequence is TGTGCCAGCAGCACCCCGGACAGGAGGAATCAGCCCCAGCATTTT. This gives the protein CASSTPDRRNQPQHF.

The chain is built from TRBV18 and TRBJ1-6; no firm D call. Per the germline V gene, CDR1 is KGHSH and CDR2 is LQKENI. This CDR3 spans 14 amino acids. Trimming removed 6 bases from V and 7 bases from J, with 13 bases in between. The CDR3 nucleotides read TGTGCCAGCTCGCCTGACACGGGGAATTCACCCCTCCACTTT. It specifies CASSPDTGNSPLHF.